This TCR beta chain was sequenced for a study of T-cell memory formation after mild COVID-19. A single record per CDR3 protein comes from TCRdb applying MiXCR to the 5' RACE reads. The sample has some 320,000 distinct CDR3 sequences; approximately 15% are singletons. This clonotype was found a few times. Its antigen is undetermined. Findings and caveats of the study: Memory cells collected pre-infection included some clones that later responded, suggesting cross-reactive memory joined. Chiefly within CM and EM were the contracting CD4+ clones; CD8+ ones were within EMRA.

Per germline, CDR1 SGHDN and CDR2 FVKESK. This CDR3 has 13 amino acids. Trimming stripped 1 base from V and 9 bases from J, with 10 bases between. Sequences were obtained from PBMCs or a T cell subset sorted from them (not recorded which). The clonotype originates from a man younger than 35 who had mild COVID-19 (a few samples of this study predate the infection). Cell type and time point are not known. V is TRBV14 and J is TRBJ2-4; D is perhaps TRBD1 or TRBD2 (5 bases each). The CDR3 region is CASSQGWGSIQYF. CDR3 sequence (DNA): TGTGCCAGCAGCCAAGGTTGGGGGAGCATTCAGTACTTC.